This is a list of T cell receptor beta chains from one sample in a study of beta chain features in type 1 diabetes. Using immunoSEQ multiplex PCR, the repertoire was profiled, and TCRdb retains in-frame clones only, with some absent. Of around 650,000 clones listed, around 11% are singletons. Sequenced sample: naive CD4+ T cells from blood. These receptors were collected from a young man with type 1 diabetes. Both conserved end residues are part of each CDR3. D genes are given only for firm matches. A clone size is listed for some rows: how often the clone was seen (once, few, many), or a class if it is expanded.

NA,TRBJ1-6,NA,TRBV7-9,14,TGTGCCAGCAGCCGCACAGAGTTTAATTCACCCCTCCACTTT,CASSRTEFNSPLHF
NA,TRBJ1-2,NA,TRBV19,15,TGTGCCAGTAACCCGACAGGCGACCAGGGATATGGCTACACCTTC,CASNPTGDQGYGYTF
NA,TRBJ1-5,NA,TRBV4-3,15,TGCGCCAGCAGCCAAGTTAGGACTGGCAATCAGCCCCAGCATTTT,CASSQVRTGNQPQHF
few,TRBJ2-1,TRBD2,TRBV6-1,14,TGTGCCAGCAGTGAAGCGGCAGGGAGGGATGAGCAGTTCTTC,CASSEAAGRDEQFF
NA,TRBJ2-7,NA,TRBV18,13,TGTGCCAGCTCACTGGCTGAGACCTACGAGCAGTACTTC,CASSLAETYEQYF
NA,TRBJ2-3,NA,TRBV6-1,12,TGTGCCAGCAGTCCCCCGGGTGATACGCAGTATTTT,CASSPPGDTQYF
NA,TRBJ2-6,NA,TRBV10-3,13,TGTGCCATACAAGGCTCTGGGGCCAACGTCCTGACTTTC,CAIQGSGANVLTF
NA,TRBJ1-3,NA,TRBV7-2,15,TGTGCCAGCAGCTTAGAGGGAGGATCTGGAAACACCATATATTTT,CASSLEGGSGNTIYF
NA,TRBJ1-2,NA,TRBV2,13,TGTGCCGGAAGGATGGACGGTAACTATGGCTACACCTTC,CAGRMDGNYGYTF
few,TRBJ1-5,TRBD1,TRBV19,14,TGTGCCAGTAGTCTACAGGGGGCCTATCAGCCCCAGCATTTT,CASSLQGAYQPQHF
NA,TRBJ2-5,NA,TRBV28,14,TGTGCCAGCAGCCCCCTGGAAGCATGGGAGACCCAGTACTTC,CASSPLEAWETQYF
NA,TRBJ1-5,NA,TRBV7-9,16,TGTGCCAGCAGCTTAGTAGGGGGGACCGGCAATCAGCCCCAGCATTTT,CASSLVGGTGNQPQHF
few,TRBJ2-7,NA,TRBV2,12,TGTGCCAGTCGGTTACTTTTCTACGAGCAGTACTTC,CASRLLFYEQYF
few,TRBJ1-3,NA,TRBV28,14,TGTGCCAGCACCAAGAGGACATCTGGAAACACCATATATTTT,CASTKRTSGNTIYF
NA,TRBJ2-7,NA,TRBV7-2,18,TGTGCCAGCAGCTTAGGGGGCCGTTTGGGGCCGAGCTCCTACGAGCAGTACTTC,CASSLGGRLGPSSYEQYF
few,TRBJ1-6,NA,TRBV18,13,TGTGCCAGCTCACCAGGGGTGAATTCACCCCTCCACTTT,CASSPGVNSPLHF
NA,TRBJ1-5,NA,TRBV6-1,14,TGTGCCAGCAGTGAGCTCCTCACCAATCAGCCCCAGCATTTT,CASSELLTNQPQHF
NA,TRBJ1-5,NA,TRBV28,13,TGTGCCAGCAGTTTCGGTAGCAATCAGCCCCAGCATTTT,CASSFGSNQPQHF